The TCR beta chain under discussion was sequenced for a study of T cell changes during pregnancy in multiple sclerosis. CDR1 and CDR2 from the germline V gene are MNHEY and SMNVEV (reference sequence). The CDR3 contains 14 residues. With V trimmed by 3 bases and J by 6 bases, 5 bases remained unmatched. This clone has a handful of counts. Clones were read by immunoSEQ multiplex PCR, and TCRdb kept only the in-frame ones, dropping some. The top ten clones hold approximately 0.4% of a sample with tens of thousands of clones, approximately 86% of them seen once. Sample: CD4+ T cells from peripheral blood mononuclear cells, taken in the third trimester of pregnancy. This TCR derives from a female donor with multiple sclerosis, enrolled in a pregnancy study. The chain recombines TRBV27 with TRBJ1-2; 9 positions match TRBD1. The CDR3 protein is CASSLGQGLNGYTF. DNA for the CDR3: TGTGCCAGCAGTTTGGGACAGGGCCTTAATGGCTACACCTTC.